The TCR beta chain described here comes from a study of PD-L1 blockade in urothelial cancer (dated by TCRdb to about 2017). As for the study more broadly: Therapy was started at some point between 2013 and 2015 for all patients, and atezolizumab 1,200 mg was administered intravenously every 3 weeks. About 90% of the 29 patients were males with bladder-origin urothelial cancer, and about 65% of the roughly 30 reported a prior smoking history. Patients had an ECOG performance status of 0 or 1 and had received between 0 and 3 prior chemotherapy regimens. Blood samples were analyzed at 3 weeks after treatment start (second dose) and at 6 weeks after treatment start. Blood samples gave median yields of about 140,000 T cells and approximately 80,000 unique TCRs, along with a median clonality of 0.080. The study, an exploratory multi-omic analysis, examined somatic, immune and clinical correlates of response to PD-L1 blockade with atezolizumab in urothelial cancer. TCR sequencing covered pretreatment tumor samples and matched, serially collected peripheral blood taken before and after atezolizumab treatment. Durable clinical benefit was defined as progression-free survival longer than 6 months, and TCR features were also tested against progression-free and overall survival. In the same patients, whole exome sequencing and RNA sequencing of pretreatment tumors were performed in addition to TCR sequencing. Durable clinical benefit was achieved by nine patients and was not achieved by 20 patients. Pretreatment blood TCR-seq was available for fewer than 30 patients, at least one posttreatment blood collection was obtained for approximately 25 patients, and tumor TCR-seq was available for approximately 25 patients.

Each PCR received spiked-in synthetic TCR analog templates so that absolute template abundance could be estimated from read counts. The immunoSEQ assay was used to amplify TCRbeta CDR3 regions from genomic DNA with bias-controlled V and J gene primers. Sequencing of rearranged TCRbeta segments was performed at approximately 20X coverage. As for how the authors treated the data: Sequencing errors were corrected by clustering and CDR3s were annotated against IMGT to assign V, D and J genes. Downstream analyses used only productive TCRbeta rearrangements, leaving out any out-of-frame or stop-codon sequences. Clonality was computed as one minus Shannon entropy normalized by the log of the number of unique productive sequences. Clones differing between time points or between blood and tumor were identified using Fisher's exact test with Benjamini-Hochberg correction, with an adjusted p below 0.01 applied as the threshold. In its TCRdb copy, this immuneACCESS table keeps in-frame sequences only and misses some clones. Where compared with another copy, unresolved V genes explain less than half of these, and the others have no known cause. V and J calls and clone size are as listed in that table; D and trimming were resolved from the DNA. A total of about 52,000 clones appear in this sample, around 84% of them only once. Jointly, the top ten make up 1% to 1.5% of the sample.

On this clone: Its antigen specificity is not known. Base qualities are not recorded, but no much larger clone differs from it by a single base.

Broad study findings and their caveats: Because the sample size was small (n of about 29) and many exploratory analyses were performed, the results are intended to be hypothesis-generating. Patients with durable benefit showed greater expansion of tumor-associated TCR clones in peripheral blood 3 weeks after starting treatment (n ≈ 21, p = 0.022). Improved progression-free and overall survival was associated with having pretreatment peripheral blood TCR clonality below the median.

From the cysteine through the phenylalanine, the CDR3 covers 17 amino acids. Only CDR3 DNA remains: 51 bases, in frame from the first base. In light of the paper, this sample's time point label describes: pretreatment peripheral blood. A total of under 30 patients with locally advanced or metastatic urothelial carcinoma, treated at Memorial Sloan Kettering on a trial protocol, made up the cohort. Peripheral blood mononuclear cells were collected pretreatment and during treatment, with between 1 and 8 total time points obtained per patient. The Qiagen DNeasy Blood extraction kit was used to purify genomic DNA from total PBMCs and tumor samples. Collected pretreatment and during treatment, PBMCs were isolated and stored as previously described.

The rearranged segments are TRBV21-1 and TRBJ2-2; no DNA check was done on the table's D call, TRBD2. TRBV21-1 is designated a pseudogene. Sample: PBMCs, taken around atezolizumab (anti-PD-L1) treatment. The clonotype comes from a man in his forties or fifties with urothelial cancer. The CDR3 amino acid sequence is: CASSKEETLANTGELFF. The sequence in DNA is TGTGCCAGCAGCAAAGAAGAAACCCTAGCGAACACCGGGGAGCTGTTTTTT.